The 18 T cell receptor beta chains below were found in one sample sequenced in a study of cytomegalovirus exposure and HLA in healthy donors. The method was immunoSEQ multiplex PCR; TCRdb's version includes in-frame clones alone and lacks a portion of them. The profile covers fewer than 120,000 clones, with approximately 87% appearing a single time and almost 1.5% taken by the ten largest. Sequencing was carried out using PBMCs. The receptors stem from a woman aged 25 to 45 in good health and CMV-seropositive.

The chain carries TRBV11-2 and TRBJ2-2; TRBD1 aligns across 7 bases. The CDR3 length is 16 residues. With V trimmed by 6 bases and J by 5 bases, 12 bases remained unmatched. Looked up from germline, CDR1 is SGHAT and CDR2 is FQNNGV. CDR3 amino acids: CASRTIRGQKTGELFF. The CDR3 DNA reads TGTGCCAGCAGAACCATCCGGGGACAGAAAACCGGGGAGCTGTTTTTT.

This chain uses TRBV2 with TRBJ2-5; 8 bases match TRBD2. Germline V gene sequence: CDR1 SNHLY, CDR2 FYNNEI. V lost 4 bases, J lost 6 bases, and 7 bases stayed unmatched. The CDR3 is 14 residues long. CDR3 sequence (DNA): TGTGCCAGCAGTGCTAGGACTAGCTTCCAGACCCAGTACTTC. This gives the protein CASSARTSFQTQYF.

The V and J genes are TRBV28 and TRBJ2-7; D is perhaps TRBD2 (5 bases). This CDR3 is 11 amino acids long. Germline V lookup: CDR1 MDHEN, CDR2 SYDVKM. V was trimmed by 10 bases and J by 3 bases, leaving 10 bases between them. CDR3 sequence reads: CATLGVYEQYF. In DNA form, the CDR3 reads TGTGCCACCCTCGGGGTCTACGAGCAGTACTTC.

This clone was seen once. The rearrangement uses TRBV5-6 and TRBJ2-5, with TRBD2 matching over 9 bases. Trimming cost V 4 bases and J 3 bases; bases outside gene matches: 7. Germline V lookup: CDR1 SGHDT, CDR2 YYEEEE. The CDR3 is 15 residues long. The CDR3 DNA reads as TGTGCCAGCAGCGACCTAGCGGGGAGCGAAGAGACCCAGTACTTC. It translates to CASSDLAGSEETQYF.

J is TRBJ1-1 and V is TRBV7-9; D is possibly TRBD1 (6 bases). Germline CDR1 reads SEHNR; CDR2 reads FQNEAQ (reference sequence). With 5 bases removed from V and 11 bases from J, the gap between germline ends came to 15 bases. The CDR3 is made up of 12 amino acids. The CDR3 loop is CASSLSGVVAFF. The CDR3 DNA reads TGTGCCAGCAGCCTATCAGGGGTTGTGGCTTTCTTT.

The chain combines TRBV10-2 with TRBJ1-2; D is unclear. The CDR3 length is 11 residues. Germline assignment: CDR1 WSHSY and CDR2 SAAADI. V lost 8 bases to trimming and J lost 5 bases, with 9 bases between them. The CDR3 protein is CASHSDYGYTF. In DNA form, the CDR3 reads TGCGCCAGCCACTCCGATTATGGCTACACCTTC.

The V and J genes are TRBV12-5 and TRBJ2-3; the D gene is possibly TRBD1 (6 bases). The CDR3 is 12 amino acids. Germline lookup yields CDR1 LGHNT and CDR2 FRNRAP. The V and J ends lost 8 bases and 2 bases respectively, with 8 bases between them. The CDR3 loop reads CASQGPTDTQYF. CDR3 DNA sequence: TGTGCTAGTCAGGGGCCCACAGATACGCAGTATTTT. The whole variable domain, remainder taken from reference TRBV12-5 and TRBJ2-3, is DARVTQTPRHKVTEMGQEVTMRCQPILGHNTVFWYRQTMMQGLELLAYFRNRAPLDDSGMPKDRFSAEMPDATLATLKIQPSEPRDSAVYFCASQGPTDTQYFGPGTRLTVL.

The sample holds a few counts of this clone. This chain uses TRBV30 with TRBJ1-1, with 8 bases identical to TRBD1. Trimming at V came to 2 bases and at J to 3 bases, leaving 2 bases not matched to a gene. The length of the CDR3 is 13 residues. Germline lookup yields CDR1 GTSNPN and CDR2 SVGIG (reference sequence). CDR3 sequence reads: CAWSNRGDTEAFF. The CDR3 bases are TGTGCCTGGAGTAACAGGGGGGACACTGAAGCTTTCTTT.

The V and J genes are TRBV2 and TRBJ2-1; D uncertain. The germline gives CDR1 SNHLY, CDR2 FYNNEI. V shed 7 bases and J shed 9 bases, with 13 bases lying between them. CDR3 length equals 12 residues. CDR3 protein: CASTPGPFEQFF. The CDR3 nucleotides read TGTGCCAGCACCCCCGGTCCTTTTGAGCAGTTCTTC.

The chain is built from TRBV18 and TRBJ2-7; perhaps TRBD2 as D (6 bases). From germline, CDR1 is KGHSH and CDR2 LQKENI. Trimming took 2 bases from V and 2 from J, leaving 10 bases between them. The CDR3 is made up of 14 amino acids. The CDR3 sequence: CASSPGGAPYEQYF. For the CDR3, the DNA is TGTGCCAGCTCACCAGGCGGGGCCCCCTACGAGCAGTACTTC.

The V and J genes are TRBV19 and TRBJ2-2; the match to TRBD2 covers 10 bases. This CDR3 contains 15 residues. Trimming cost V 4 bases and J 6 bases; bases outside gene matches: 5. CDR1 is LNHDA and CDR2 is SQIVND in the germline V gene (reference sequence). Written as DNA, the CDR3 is TGTGCCAGTAGTAGGCCGGGACTAGCGTCCGGGGAGCTGTTTTTT. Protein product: CASSRPGLASGELFF.

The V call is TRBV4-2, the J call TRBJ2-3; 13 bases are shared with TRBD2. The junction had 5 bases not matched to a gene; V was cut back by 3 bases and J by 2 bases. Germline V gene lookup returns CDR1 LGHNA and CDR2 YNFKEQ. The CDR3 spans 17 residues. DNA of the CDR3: TGTGCCAGCAGCCATTGGACTAGCGGGGGCATCACAGATACGCAGTATTTT. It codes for CASSHWTSGGITDTQYF.

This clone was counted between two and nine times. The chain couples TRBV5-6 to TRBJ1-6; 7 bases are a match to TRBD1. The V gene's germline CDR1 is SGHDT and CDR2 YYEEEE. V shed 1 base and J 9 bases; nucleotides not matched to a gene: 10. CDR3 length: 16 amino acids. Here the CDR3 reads CASSLRGQGVRSPLHF. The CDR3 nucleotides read TGTGCCAGCAGCTTGAGGGGTCAGGGGGTTCGTTCACCCCTCCACTTT.

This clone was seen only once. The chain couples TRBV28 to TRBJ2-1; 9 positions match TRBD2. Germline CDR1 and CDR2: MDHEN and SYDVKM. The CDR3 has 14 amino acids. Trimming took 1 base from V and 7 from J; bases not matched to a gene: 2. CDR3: CASSLLAGANEQFF. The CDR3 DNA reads TGTGCCAGCAGTTTATTAGCGGGAGCAAATGAGCAGTTCTTC.

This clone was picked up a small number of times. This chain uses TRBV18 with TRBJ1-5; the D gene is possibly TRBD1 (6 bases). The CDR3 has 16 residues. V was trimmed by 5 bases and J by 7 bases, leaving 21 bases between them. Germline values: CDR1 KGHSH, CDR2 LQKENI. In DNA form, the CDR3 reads TGTGCCAGCTCATCGACCTTGACGGGGGGCGGACAGCCCCAGCATTTT. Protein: CASSSTLTGGGQPQHF.

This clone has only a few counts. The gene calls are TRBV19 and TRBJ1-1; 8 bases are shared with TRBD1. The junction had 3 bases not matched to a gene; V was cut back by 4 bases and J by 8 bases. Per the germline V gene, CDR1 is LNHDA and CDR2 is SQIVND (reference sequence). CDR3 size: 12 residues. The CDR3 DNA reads TGTGCCAGTAGTAGCGGACAGGGAGAAGCTTTCTTT. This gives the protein CASSSGQGEAFF. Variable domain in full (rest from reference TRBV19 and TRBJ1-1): DGGITQSPKYLFRKEGQNVTLSCEQNLNHDAMYWYRQDPGQGLRLIYYSQIVNDFQKGDIAEGYSVSREKKESFPLTVTSAQKNPTAFYLCASSSGQGEAFFGQGTRLTVV.

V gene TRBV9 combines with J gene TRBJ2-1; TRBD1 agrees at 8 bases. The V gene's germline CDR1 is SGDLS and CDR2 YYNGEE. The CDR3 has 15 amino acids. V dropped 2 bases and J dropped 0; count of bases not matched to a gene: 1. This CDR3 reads CASSVDRGSYNEQFF. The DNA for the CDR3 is TGTGCCAGCAGCGTCGACAGGGGCTCCTACAATGAGCAGTTCTTC. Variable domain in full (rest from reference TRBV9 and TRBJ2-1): DSGVTQTPKHLITATGQRVTLRCSPRSGDLSVYWYQQSLDQGLQFLIQYYNGEERAKGNILERFSAQQFPDLHSELNLSSLELGDSALYFCASSVDRGSYNEQFFGPGTRLTVL.

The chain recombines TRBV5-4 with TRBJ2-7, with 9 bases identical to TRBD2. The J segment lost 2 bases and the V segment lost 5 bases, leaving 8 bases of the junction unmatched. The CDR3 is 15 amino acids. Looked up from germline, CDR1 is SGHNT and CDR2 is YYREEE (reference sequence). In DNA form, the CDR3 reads TGTGCCAGCAGGCAGGAGGCGGGAGGGCCCTACGAGCAGTACTTC. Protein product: CASRQEAGGPYEQYF.